The 27 T cell receptor beta chains given below trace back to one sample, sequenced in a study of T cells in localized non-small cell lung cancer. Sequencing was performed with immunoSEQ multiplex PCR; in TCRdb, only in-frame clones are kept and a portion is missing. The sample contains tens of thousands of clones, around 90% of which appear only once. Sequences were derived from peripheral blood, sampled before any cancer treatment. The receptors were sampled from a woman aged 40-70 years with stage I lung adenocarcinoma.

This clone was detected once. V is TRBV9 and J is TRBJ2-3; D possibly corresponds to TRBD1 (6 bases). Germline-derived CDR1 and CDR2 are SGDLS and YYNGEE. The CDR3 contains 14 residues. V lost 0 bases to trimming and J lost 6 bases, with 11 bases between them. The CDR3 sequence is CASSVGRGWDTQYF. The CDR3 DNA follows: TGTGCCAGCAGCGTAGGCAGGGGATGGGATACGCAGTATTTT.

This clone was found once. The chain employs TRBV27 and TRBJ2-1; TRBD2 matches 9 bases. Germline V CDR1 and CDR2: MNHEY, SMNVEV (reference sequence). J was trimmed by 7 bases and V by 3 bases; bases with no gene match: 7. This CDR3 contains 15 residues. DNA for the CDR3: TGTGCCAGCAGTTTCTCGACTAGCGGCTCGAATGAGCAGTTCTTC. It translates to CASSFSTSGSNEQFF.

The chain joins TRBV5-6 to TRBJ2-7; 9 bases map to TRBD2. V lost 2 bases and J lost 3; bases outside the gene matches: 0. Germline values: CDR1 SGHDT, CDR2 YYEEEE. CDR3 length: 13 residues. CDR3 sequence (DNA): TGTGCCAGCAGCTTTAGCGGGAGCTACGAGCAGTACTTC. Encoded protein: CASSFSGSYEQYF. The complete variable domain, with remaining parts taken from reference TRBV5-6 and TRBJ2-7, reads DAGVTQSPTHLIKTRGQQVTLRCSPKSGHDTVSWYQQALGQGPQFIFQYYEEEERQRGNFPDRFSGHQFPNYSSELNVNALLLGDSALYLCASSFSGSYEQYFGPGTRLTVT.

This chain links TRBV6-5 with TRBJ2-7; 11 bases map to TRBD2. Germline V CDR1 and CDR2: MNHEY, SVGAGI. The V segment lost 9 bases and the J segment 3 bases; nucleotides outside the gene matches: 7. The CDR3 is 14 residues long. CDR3 protein: CASSRLAGLYEQYF. The CDR3 DNA reads as TGTGCCAGTTCCCGACTAGCGGGGCTCTACGAGCAGTACTTC.

The chain joins TRBV28 to TRBJ2-5, with no clear D. The CDR3 has 17 residues. The germline V gene encodes CDR1 MDHEN and CDR2 SYDVKM. V gave up 5 bases and J gave up 7 bases, with 26 bases separating them. DNA for the CDR3: TGTGCCAGCAGTACCGACCACCCGACCGCAACAGATTGGACCCAGTACTTC. Protein: CASSTDHPTATDWTQYF.

Here the CDR3 DNA reads TGTGCCAGCTCTCTCGGGGGGCGTAGGGAGACCCAGTACTTC. Translating gives CASSLGGRRETQYF. The genes are TRBV28 and TRBJ2-5; D is possibly TRBD2 (7 bases). The germline V gene has CDR1 MDHEN and CDR2 SYDVKM. Trimming cost V 8 bases and J 5 bases, with 18 bases left between them. The CDR3 totals 14 residues. The whole variable domain, remainder taken from reference TRBV28 and TRBJ2-5, is DVKVTQSSRYLVKRTGEKVFLECVQDMDHENMFWYRQDPGLGLRLIYFSYDVKMKEKGDIPEGYSVSREKKERFSLILESASTNQTSMYLCASSLGGRRETQYFGPGTRLLVL.

This chain joins TRBV6-5 and TRBJ1-1; unclear D gene. The CDR3 length is 12 residues. Germline V lookup: CDR1 MNHEY, CDR2 SVGAGI. Deletions cut 1 base from V and 0 bases from J, with 0 bases between. The CDR3 here is CASSYLNTEAFF. The DNA of the CDR3 is TGTGCCAGCAGTTACTTGAACACTGAAGCTTTCTTT.

Only one count was recorded for this clone. The chain recombines TRBV10-2 with TRBJ2-1; D call uncertain. This CDR3 has 14 residues. CDR1 WSHSY and CDR2 SAAADI come from the germline V gene. V was cut by 2 bases and J by 2 bases, with 7 bases left in between. The CDR3 protein is CASSEAPPYNEQFF. DNA of the CDR3: TGCGCCAGCAGTGAGGCCCCGCCCTACAATGAGCAGTTCTTC.

The J gene is TRBJ1-4, the V gene TRBV2; tentatively, D is TRBD1 (6 bases). V lost 0 bases and J 0 bases, leaving 17 bases between the germline ends. This CDR3 has 19 amino acids. Germline V gene sequence: CDR1 SNHLY, CDR2 FYNNEI. The CDR3 sequence: CASSEALGGFGATNEKLFF. The CDR3 nucleotides read TGTGCCAGCAGTGAAGCGCTAGGGGGATTTGGGGCAACTAATGAAAAACTGTTTTTT.

The chain employs TRBV7-2 and TRBJ1-6, with TRBD1 matching 8 bases. The CDR3 covers 15 residues. Germline loops: CDR1 SGHTA, CDR2 FQGNSA. V dropped 4 bases and J dropped 7; count of bases not matched to a gene: 6. The CDR3 protein is CASSSGQAYNSPLHF. CDR3 sequence (DNA): TGTGCCAGCAGCTCGGGACAGGCGTACAATTCACCCCTCCACTTT.

This clone came up once. This sequence joins TRBV7-3 and TRBJ1-1, with no clear D. Germline CDR1 SGHTA, CDR2 FQGTGA. The CDR3 contains 14 residues. Trimming took 5 bases from V and 5 from J, leaving 15 bases between them. This CDR3 is CASSHKGFGTEAFF. The CDR3 region has the DNA TGTGCCAGCAGCCACAAGGGTTTCGGGACTGAAGCTTTCTTT.

The CDR3 region is CASSSLGGSGTEAFF. The CDR3 DNA reads as TGCGCCAGCAGCTCCCTTGGGGGGTCGGGGACTGAAGCTTTCTTT. The chain combines TRBV5-1 with TRBJ1-1, with D perhaps TRBD1 (5 bases). Trimming removed 3 bases from V and 5 bases from J, with 17 bases in between. The CDR3 covers 15 residues. Germline V CDR1 and CDR2: SGHRS, YFSETQ.

The chain recombines TRBV10-3 with TRBJ1-4; the D is unclear. The CDR3 consists of 13 residues. Trimming cost V 5 bases and J 13 bases, with 17 bases left between them. Germline CDR1 and CDR2: ENHRY and SYGVKD. CDR3 DNA sequence: TGTGCCATCAGTAAAGAAGGTGGGAATGGACTGTTTTTT. It yields the protein CAISKEGGNGLFF.

The gene calls are TRBV7-6 and TRBJ2-7, with D perhaps TRBD2 (5 bases). V lost 6 bases and J 0 bases, leaving 15 bases between the germline ends. Germline V gene data show CDR1 as SGHVS and CDR2 as FNYEAQ. The CDR3 runs to 15 residues. The CDR3 DNA is TGTGCCAGCAGGGCGAGCGGAGAATACTCCTACGAGCAGTACTTC. This codes for CASRASGEYSYEQYF.

The chain joins TRBV6-6 to TRBJ1-1; the D gene is possibly TRBD1 (6 bases). The germline gives CDR1 MNHNY, CDR2 SVGAGI (reference sequence). There are 14 residues in the CDR3. V was shortened by 2 bases and J by 2 bases, with 9 bases between the two germline ends. The CDR3 DNA reads as TGTGCCAGCAGTTACCAACAGGGTAACACTGAAGCTTTCTTT. Protein product: CASSYQQGNTEAFF.

The CDR3 loop reads CASSLQDSSYNEQFF. The CDR3 nucleotides are TGTGCCAGCAGCTTACAGGACAGCTCCTACAATGAGCAGTTCTTC. This chain connects TRBV7-3 to TRBJ2-1, with D possibly matching TRBD1 (6 bases). Germline-derived CDR1 and CDR2 are SGHTA and FQGTGA. V was pared by 2 bases and J by 0 bases, with 8 bases between. The CDR3 is made up of 15 amino acids.

The chain employs TRBV18 and TRBJ1-1; maybe TRBD1 (5 bases). V dropped 3 bases and J dropped 5 bases, with 19 bases sitting between them. The CDR3 is made up of 16 amino acids. CDR1 is KGHSH, CDR2 LQKENI, per germline. In DNA form, the CDR3 reads TGTGCCAGCTCACCTTACCAAGAGCAGGGAGGGACTGAAGCTTTCTTT. Translating it yields CASSPYQEQGGTEAFF.

The CDR3, as DNA: TGTGCCAGCAGCGTTGGACAGGGCCCTCCTAGAGAAGCTTTCTTT. This sequence encodes CASSVGQGPPREAFF. The genes are TRBV9 and TRBJ1-1; 8 bases are a match to TRBD1. J lost 8 bases, V lost 2 bases, and 11 bases had no gene match. Germline V gene sequence: CDR1 SGDLS, CDR2 YYNGEE. CDR3 length: 15 amino acids.

The V gene is TRBV28, the J gene TRBJ2-7; no firm D call. Germline assignment: CDR1 MDHEN and CDR2 SYDVKM. V lost 6 bases to trimming and J lost 7 bases, with 13 bases between them. This CDR3 region has 12 residues. This CDR3 is CASSRGFREQYF. The CDR3 region has the DNA TGTGCCAGCAGCCGTGGGTTTCGGGAGCAGTACTTC.

The V gene is TRBV28, the J gene TRBJ2-5; D possibly uses TRBD1 or TRBD2 (5 bases each). The V end lost 3 bases, the J end lost 0 bases, and 11 bases lay between the germline ends. CDR1 is MDHEN and CDR2 is SYDVKM in the germline V gene. This CDR3 comprises 15 residues. CDR3 residues: CASSFPGTHQETQYF. The CDR3 DNA reads TGTGCCAGCAGTTTCCCTGGGACCCACCAAGAGACCCAGTACTTC.

This chain links TRBV19 with TRBJ1-1; D is unclear. The CDR3 length is 13 residues. CDR1 LNHDA and CDR2 SQIVND come from the germline V gene (reference sequence). Trimming stripped 6 bases from V and 2 bases from J, with 10 bases between. The CDR3: CASRRGPNTEAFF. DNA of the CDR3: TGTGCCAGTAGGAGAGGTCCAAACACTGAAGCTTTCTTT.

The J gene is TRBJ1-4, the V gene TRBV30; D uncertain. There are 12 residues in the CDR3. V was clipped by 3 bases and J by 3 bases, with 5 bases between them. CDR1 is GTSNPN, CDR2 SVGIG, per germline (reference sequence). The CDR3 region has the DNA TGTGCCTGGAGGTCGGCTAATGAAAAACTGTTTTTT. Translation: CAWRSANEKLFF. Variable domain in full (rest from reference TRBV30 and TRBJ1-4): SQTIHQWPATLVQPVGSPLSLECTVEGTSNPNLYWYRQAAGRGLQLLFYSVGIGQISSEVPQNLSASRPQDRQFILSSKKLLLSDSGFYLCAWRSANEKLFFGSGTQLSVL.

The chain employs TRBV28 and TRBJ2-7, with a tentative D call TRBD2 (6 bases). V was shortened by 5 bases and J by 2 bases, with 10 bases between the two germline ends. From germline, CDR1 is MDHEN and CDR2 SYDVKM. The CDR3 runs 13 residues. The CDR3 is CASSSGQTYEQYF. The DNA for the CDR3 is TGTGCCAGCAGTAGCGGGCAGACCTACGAGCAGTACTTC. The variable domain in full, with the rest retrieved from reference TRBV28 and TRBJ2-7, is DVKVTQSSRYLVKRTGEKVFLECVQDMDHENMFWYRQDPGLGLRLIYFSYDVKMKEKGDIPEGYSVSREKKERFSLILESASTNQTSMYLCASSSGQTYEQYFGPGTRLTVT.

A single count supports this clone. The chain joins TRBV18 to TRBJ2-6; possible D gene TRBD2, 5 bases. Germline CDR1 reads KGHSH; CDR2 reads LQKENI. This CDR3 has 15 amino acids. V was trimmed by 3 bases and J by 4 bases, leaving 10 bases between them. Written as DNA, the CDR3 is TGTGCCAGCTCACCGGACTTGGTGGGGGCCAACGTCCTGACTTTC. Its translation is CASSPDLVGANVLTF.

This chain joins TRBV19 and TRBJ1-5, with a weak D call TRBD1 (5 bases). Germline CDR1 LNHDA, CDR2 SQIVND (reference sequence). This CDR3 is built from 15 residues. Between the trimmed V and J ends, which lost 3 bases and 0 bases, there was a span of 9 bases. The CDR3 coding sequence is TGTGCCAGTAGTATGGACACATATAGCAATCAGCCCCAGCATTTT. Amino acid sequence: CASSMDTYSNQPQHF. Full variable domain (missing parts from reference TRBV19 and TRBJ1-5): DGGITQSPKYLFRKEGQNVTLSCEQNLNHDAMYWYRQDPGQGLRLIYYSQIVNDFQKGDIAEGYSVSREKKESFPLTVTSAQKNPTAFYLCASSMDTYSNQPQHFGDGTRLSIL.

The V gene is TRBV6-5, the J gene TRBJ1-1, with a possible D match to TRBD1 (5 bases). Looked up from germline, CDR1 is MNHEY and CDR2 is SVGAGI. The CDR3 loop spans 15 amino acids. V lost 2 bases to trimming and J lost 5 bases, with 15 bases between them. DNA of the CDR3: TGTGCCAGCAGTTACAACGGACACCTAGGAACTGAAGCTTTCTTT. Its translation is CASSYNGHLGTEAFF.

The chain couples TRBV5-1 to TRBJ2-3; the D gene is possibly TRBD1 (5 bases). Germline V CDR1 and CDR2: SGHRS, YFSETQ. The germline V and J ends were trimmed by 1 base and 0 bases, with 6 bases remaining between them. The CDR3 is 14 amino acids. The CDR3 DNA reads TGCGCCAGCAGCTTGCAGGGTAGCACAGATACGCAGTATTTT. Residues: CASSLQGSTDTQYF.